Below are 31 T cell receptor beta chains sequenced from a single sample in a study of T cells in Graves' hyperthyroidism and ophthalmopathy. RNA transcripts were the template for amplifying TCR beta CDR3 regions. The HTBI primer set was used in a first-round RT-PCR of the TCR CDR3. TCRdb fed the multiplex PCR reads into MiXCR, producing one record per CDR3 protein. The repertoire holds hundreds of thousands of distinct CDR3 sequences, with roughly 37% as singletons. Sample: blood. These receptors originate from a man younger than 35 with Graves' hyperthyroidism.

J is TRBJ2-7 and V is TRBV7-9; D unresolved. Germline V gene data show CDR1 as SEHNR and CDR2 as FQNEAQ (reference sequence). The V and J ends lost 2 bases and 5 bases respectively, with 7 bases between them. CDR3 size: 12 residues. The CDR3 reads CASSLKRDEQYF. DNA for the CDR3: TGTGCCAGCAGCTTAAAAAGGGACGAGCAGTACTTC. The entire variable domain, with the rest obtained from reference TRBV7-9 and TRBJ2-7, is as follows: DTGVSQNPRHKITKRGQNVTFRCDPISEHNRLYWYRQTLGQGPEFLTYFQNEAQLEKSRLLSDRFSAERPKGSFSTLEIQRTEQGDSAMYLCASSLKRDEQYFGPGTRLTVT.

This chain uses TRBV7-8 with TRBJ1-2; TRBD1 agrees at 7 bases. There are 12 residues in the CDR3. Trimming at V came to 11 bases and at J to 7 bases, leaving 10 bases not matched to a gene. Per germline, CDR1 SGHVS and CDR2 FQNEAQ. The CDR3, as DNA: TGTGCCGTCGGACAGGCCGGGACTGGCTACACCTTC. This sequence encodes CAVGQAGTGYTF.

This rearrangement joins TRBV29-1 to TRBJ2-5; 7 nucleotides align to TRBD2. The J segment lost 2 bases and the V segment lost 8 bases, leaving 14 bases of the junction unmatched. CDR1 SQVTM and CDR2 ANQGSEA come from the germline V gene. The CDR3 is 15 residues long. The CDR3 spells CSMTLSGGEQETQYF. For the CDR3, the DNA is TGCAGCATGACCCTGTCGGGAGGCGAGCAAGAGACCCAGTACTTC.

This clonotype was found many times. The chain combines TRBV12-3 or TRBV12-4 with TRBJ1-3; D not certain. This CDR3 is 15 amino acids long. V lost 3 bases to trimming and J lost 0 bases, with 9 bases between them. CDR3 nucleotides: TGTGCCAGCAGTTTCGAGGGAGGCTCTGGAAACACCATATATTTT. It translates to CASSFEGGSGNTIYF.

This clonotype was counted a single time. The rearrangement joins TRBV7-9 to TRBJ1-1, with D perhaps TRBD1 (6 bases). V was clipped by 11 bases and J by 10 bases, with 17 bases between them. Germline loops: CDR1 SEHNR, CDR2 FQNEAQ (reference sequence). The CDR3 spans 11 residues. CDR3 sequence: CASGQTGRAFF. CDR3 sequence (DNA): TGTGCCTCGGGGCAAACAGGGAGAGCTTTCTTT.

This clonotype was seen at least ten times. The genes are TRBV25-1 and TRBJ2-5; possibly TRBD1 or TRBD2 for D (5 bases each). This CDR3 is built from 18 residues. Looked up from germline, CDR1 is MGHDK and CDR2 is SYGVNS. The V end lost 6 bases, the J end lost 1 base, and 24 bases lay between the germline ends. Here the CDR3 reads CASRPRDRSIVGQETQYF. The CDR3 DNA is TGTGCCAGCAGACCCCGGGACCGTAGCATCGTAGGCCAAGAGACCCAGTACTTC.

As concerns this clonotype: This may stem from a read error, because a much larger clone lies one nucleotide away. This chain uses TRBV5-1 with TRBJ1-2; D unresolved. Germline assignment: CDR1 SGHRS and CDR2 YFSETQ. The CDR3 has 12 amino acids. CDR3 nucleotides: TGCGCCGGCAGCTACGCAAGGGATGGCTACACCTTC. Translated, it gives CAGSYARDGYTF.

The chain uses TRBV10-3 and TRBJ1-5, with unresolved D. Trimming cost V 10 bases and J 0 bases, with 16 bases left between them. The CDR3 extends over 15 amino acids. In germline, CDR1 is ENHRY, CDR2 SYGVKD. The CDR3 DNA reads as TGTGCCACCGGGATTCAGACCGATAGCAATCAGCCCCAGCATTTT. This codes for CATGIQTDSNQPQHF.

Notes on this clonotype: An end of the junction does not agree with germline; a read error may underlie this. The chain uses TRBV7-9 and TRBJ2-5; TRBD2 aligns across 7 bases. The CDR3 has 14 residues. Germline CDR1 is SEHNR and CDR2 is FQNEAQ (reference sequence). Written as DNA, the CDR3 is TGTGTCAGCAGCTCGGCGGGGGTTGGAGAGACCCAGTACTTC. Amino acids: CVSSSAGVGETQYF.

This chain uses TRBV5-8 with TRBJ2-7; 13 positions match TRBD2. The CDR3 runs to 15 residues. Germline CDR1 is SGHTS and CDR2 is YDEGEE. V trimming: 4 bases; J trimming: 5 bases; junction bases outside the gene matches: 6. Here the CDR3 DNA reads TGTGCCAGCAGCATCGGGACTAGCGGGAACCACGAGCAGTACTTC. This sequence encodes CASSIGTSGNHEQYF.

The chain is built from TRBV7-9 and TRBJ1-2, with 10 bases identical to TRBD1. CDR1 is SEHNR, CDR2 FQNEAQ, per germline (reference sequence). There are 14 residues in the CDR3. V lost 5 bases and J lost 6; bases outside the gene matches: 6. CDR3 residues: CASSPTDRGNGYTF. The CDR3 coding sequence is TGTGCCAGCAGCCCGACGGACAGGGGGAATGGCTACACCTTC.

This clonotype occurred many times. The CDR3 DNA follows: TGCAGTGCTACACAGGAGTTCAATCAGCCCCAGCATTTT. Protein: CSATQEFNQPQHF. The rearrangement joins TRBV20-1 to TRBJ1-5; D possibly corresponds to TRBD1 (5 bases). Trimming removed 4 bases at V and 3 bases at J, with 10 bases between. This CDR3 is 13 amino acids long. Germline V gives CDR1 DFQATT, CDR2 SNEGSKA (reference sequence).

This clonotype was picked up a small number of times. The chain carries TRBV4-1 and TRBJ1-1; maybe TRBD1 (5 bases). V was cut by 4 bases and J by 1 base, with 10 bases left in between. This CDR3 comprises 14 residues. Germline-derived CDR1 and CDR2 are MGHRA and YSYEKL. The CDR3 protein is CASSPTTGNTEAFF. The DNA of the CDR3 is TGCGCCAGCAGCCCAACAACAGGGAACACTGAAGCTTTCTTT.

A remark on this clonotype: A single base separates this from a much larger clone, so it may be a read error. This chain joins TRBV25-1 and TRBJ2-7; TRBD1 matches 7 bases. J gave up 2 bases and V 3 bases, and 4 bases lay outside the gene matches. Germline V CDR1 and CDR2: MGHDK, SYGVNS. The CDR3 is 14 residues long. The CDR3 DNA is TGTGCCAGCAGTGAGGAGACAGGGCCCTACGAGCAGTACTTC. Translating gives CASSEETGPYEQYF.

Here the CDR3 DNA reads TGTGCCAGCAGTTTTTTGGACAGTACGGTCCCTGAAGCTTTCTTT. Amino acids: CASSFLDSTVPEAFF. The gene calls are TRBV28 and TRBJ1-1, with D maybe TRBD1 (6 bases). Germline V gene lookup returns CDR1 MDHEN and CDR2 SYDVKM. The V gene lost 3 bases and the J gene lost 6 bases, with 17 bases spanning the gap. The CDR3 contains 15 residues.

The chain employs TRBV15 and TRBJ2-7; possible D gene TRBD2, 6 bases. The CDR3 is made up of 16 amino acids. The germline CDR1 and CDR2 sequences are LNHNV and YYDKDF (reference sequence). V was clipped by 1 base and J by 5 bases, with 18 bases between them. Here the CDR3 reads CATSRGTTGRGNEQYF. DNA for the CDR3: TGTGCCACCAGCAGAGGGACTACCGGGAGAGGAAACGAGCAGTACTTC.

This clonotype was observed a handful of times. This chain uses TRBV20-1 with TRBJ1-1; D unresolved. Looked up from germline, CDR1 is DFQATT and CDR2 is SNEGSKA (reference sequence). Trimming left V 5 bases short and J 3 bases short, with 13 bases between. The CDR3 loop spans 13 amino acids. CDR3 protein: CSAPGGEHTEAFF. CDR3 coding DNA: TGCAGTGCTCCCGGTGGGGAGCACACTGAAGCTTTCTTT.

This clonotype was seen ten or more times. The chain recombines TRBV29-1 with TRBJ1-2; no definite D call. The V end lost 5 bases, the J end lost 0 bases, and 16 bases lay between the germline ends. The germline gives CDR1 SQVTM, CDR2 ANQGSEA. The CDR3 is 15 residues long. CDR3 DNA sequence: TGCAGCGTTCCCCCAGAGCTCGGAGCTAACTATGGCTACACCTTC. This encodes CSVPPELGANYGYTF.

This clonotype was counted many times. V and J are TRBV15 and TRBJ2-2; possibly TRBD1 for D (6 bases). The CDR3 covers 15 residues. The ends were cut back, 1 base at V and 2 bases at J, with 8 bases in the middle. Per the germline V gene, CDR1 is LNHNV and CDR2 is YYDKDF (reference sequence). The CDR3, as DNA: TGTGCCACCAGCAGAGGGGGGCTTAACACCGGGGAGCTGTTTTTT. Translated: CATSRGGLNTGELFF.

This rearrangement joins TRBV20-1 to TRBJ1-1; maybe TRBD1 (5 bases). Germline V gene sequence: CDR1 DFQATT, CDR2 SNEGSKA (reference sequence). V lost 2 bases, J lost 4 bases, and 17 bases lay in between. The CDR3 runs 15 residues. CDR3 amino acids: CSARSGRRWGTEAFF. For the CDR3, the DNA is TGCAGTGCTAGATCAGGGAGGAGGTGGGGCACTGAAGCTTTCTTT.

This rearrangement joins TRBV19 to TRBJ1-1, with 7 bases that match TRBD1. CDR1 and CDR2 from the germline V gene are LNHDA and SQIVND (reference sequence). The CDR3 runs to 13 residues. The V gene end was trimmed by 11 bases and the J gene end by 0 bases; junction bases not matched to a gene: 6. The DNA of the CDR3 is TGTGCCTGGGTGGGACAGCTGAACACTGAAGCTTTCTTT. It encodes CAWVGQLNTEAFF. The full variable domain, completed using reference TRBV19 and TRBJ1-1, is DGGITQSPKYLFRKEGQNVTLSCEQNLNHDAMYWYRQDPGQGLRLIYYSQIVNDFQKGDIAEGYSVSREKKESFPLTVTSAQKNPTAFYLCAWVGQLNTEAFFGQGTRLTVV.

This sequence joins TRBV12-3 or TRBV12-4 and TRBJ2-5; D possibly uses TRBD1 or TRBD2 (5 bases each). The CDR3 runs 17 residues. Trimming pared 3 bases from V and 0 bases from J, leaving 17 bases between. CDR3 coding DNA: TGTGCCAGCAGTTTGGCTGCCGGGGCCCAGTACCAAGAGACCCAGTACTTC. Protein: CASSLAAGAQYQETQYF.

This clonotype was seen more than once but under ten times. This sequence joins TRBV20-1 and TRBJ2-5, with 9 bases that match TRBD1. CDR1 DFQATT and CDR2 SNEGSKA come from the germline V gene (reference sequence). CDR3 length equals 15 residues. With 5 bases clipped from V and 4 bases from J, the junction kept 11 bases outside the gene matches. CDR3 sequence (DNA): TGCAGTGCTCCGAAGTGGACAGGGGAGGGAGAGACCCAGTACTTC. This encodes CSAPKWTGEGETQYF.

Remarks on this clonotype: The CDR3 carries no conserved terminal phenylalanine or tryptophan, so it likely arises from a read error. It is unclear where the CDR3 begins or ends on the DNA, so no DNA is shown, and the CDR3 is as TCRdb lists it. The chain couples TRBV6-1 to TRBJ2-5; the table assigns TRBD1, which was not confirmed against the DNA. Germline loops: CDR1 MNHNS, CDR2 SASEGT. The CDR3 adds up to 8 amino acids, both ends counted. The CDR3 region is CASTHRTV.

This clonotype appeared once. V usage is TRBV20-1 and J usage is TRBJ2-7; D may match TRBD1 or TRBD2 (6 bases each). Germline V lookup: CDR1 DFQATT, CDR2 SNEGSKA (reference sequence). The CDR3 runs 13 residues. The DNA of the CDR3 is TGCAGCCCCGAAGGGGGGCCCTTCTACGAGCAGTACTTC. This encodes CSPEGGPFYEQYF.

This clonotype was detected only a few times. CDR3 protein: CASSETGADGYTF. DNA for the CDR3: TGTGCCAGCAGTGAAACGGGGGCAGATGGCTACACCTTC. The chain uses TRBV6-1 and TRBJ1-2, with a weak D call TRBD1 (6 bases). The CDR3 loop spans 13 amino acids. With 2 bases removed from V and 6 bases from J, the gap between germline ends came to 10 bases. Germline CDR1 reads MNHNS; CDR2 reads SASEGT.

This clonotype has just one count. CDR3 nucleotide sequence: TGTGCCAGCAGCCTCCCCGGGGGGCGCACAGATACGCAGTATTTT. Protein sequence: CASSLPGGRTDTQYF. This chain connects TRBV7-9 to TRBJ2-3, with a weak D call TRBD2 (7 bases). CDR1 and CDR2 from the germline V gene are SEHNR and FQNEAQ (reference sequence). The CDR3 covers 15 residues. Between the trimmed V and J ends, which lost 5 bases and 1 base, there was a span of 13 bases.

This clonotype was counted a few times. The CDR3 loop reads CASSPPGGRGEQYF. The CDR3, as DNA: TGTGCCAGCAGCCCGCCCGGGGGAAGGGGCGAGCAGTACTTC. This sequence joins TRBV7-9 and TRBJ2-7; D might be TRBD2 (6 bases). There are 14 residues in the CDR3. With 5 bases removed from V and 6 bases from J, the gap between germline ends came to 17 bases. The germline gives CDR1 SEHNR, CDR2 FQNEAQ (reference sequence).

CDR3 DNA sequence: TGTGCCATCAGGGACAGCAATGAGCATTTT. This translates into CAIRDSNEHF. The chain joins TRBV10-3 to TRBJ1-5; tentative D call: TRBD1 (6 bases). Deletions cut 6 bases from V and 14 bases from J, with 11 bases between. Germline-derived CDR1 and CDR2 are ENHRY and SYGVKD. This CDR3 contains 10 residues.

Comment on this clonotype: This may stem from a read error, because a much larger clone lies one nucleotide away. The chain couples TRBV29-1 to TRBJ2-7; 9 positions agree with TRBD2. CDR1 is SQVTM and CDR2 is ANQGSEA in the germline V gene. The CDR3 length is 14 residues. CDR3 residues: CSVVRLAGNYGQYF. The CDR3 region has the DNA TGCAGCGTTGTTCGGCTAGCGGGAAACTACGGGCAGTACTTC.

V is TRBV7-2 and J is TRBJ1-2; D perhaps matches TRBD1 (6 bases). Germline-derived CDR1 and CDR2 are SGHTA and FQGNSA. V lost 1 base and J lost 3, with 9 bases in between. The CDR3 consists of 14 residues. CDR3 loop: CASSLGTEDYGYTF. The DNA for the CDR3 is TGTGCCAGCAGCTTAGGGACAGAGGACTATGGCTACACCTTC. The whole variable domain, filled in from reference TRBV7-2 and TRBJ1-2, reads GAGVSQSPSNKVTEKGKDVELRCDPISGHTALYWYRQSLGQGLEFLIYFQGNSAPDKSGLPSDRFSAERTGGSVSTLTIQRTQQEDSAVYLCASSLGTEDYGYTFGSGTRLTVV.